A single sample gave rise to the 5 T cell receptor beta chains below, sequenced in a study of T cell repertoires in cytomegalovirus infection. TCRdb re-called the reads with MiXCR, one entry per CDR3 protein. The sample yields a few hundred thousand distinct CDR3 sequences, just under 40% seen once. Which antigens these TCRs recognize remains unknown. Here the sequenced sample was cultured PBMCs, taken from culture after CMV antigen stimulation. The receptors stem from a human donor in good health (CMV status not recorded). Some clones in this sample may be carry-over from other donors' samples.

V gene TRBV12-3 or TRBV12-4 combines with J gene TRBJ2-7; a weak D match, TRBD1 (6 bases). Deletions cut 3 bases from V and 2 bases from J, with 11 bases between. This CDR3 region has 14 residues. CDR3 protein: CASSFWDTPYEQYF. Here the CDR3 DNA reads TGTGCCAGCAGTTTCTGGGACACTCCCTACGAGCAGTACTTC.

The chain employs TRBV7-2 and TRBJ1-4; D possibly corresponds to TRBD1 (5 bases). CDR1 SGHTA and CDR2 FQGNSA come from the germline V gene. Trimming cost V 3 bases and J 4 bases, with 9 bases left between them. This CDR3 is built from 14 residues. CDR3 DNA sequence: TGTGCCAGCAGCTTTAGGGACGGTAATGAAAAACTGTTTTTT. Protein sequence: CASSFRDGNEKLFF.

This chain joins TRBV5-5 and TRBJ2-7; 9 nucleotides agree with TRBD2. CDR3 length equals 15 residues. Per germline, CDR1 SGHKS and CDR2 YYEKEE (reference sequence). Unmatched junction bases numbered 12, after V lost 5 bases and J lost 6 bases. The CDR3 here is CASRPPAGGTGEQYF. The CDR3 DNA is TGTGCCAGCAGACCGCCGGCGGGAGGGACTGGCGAGCAGTACTTC.

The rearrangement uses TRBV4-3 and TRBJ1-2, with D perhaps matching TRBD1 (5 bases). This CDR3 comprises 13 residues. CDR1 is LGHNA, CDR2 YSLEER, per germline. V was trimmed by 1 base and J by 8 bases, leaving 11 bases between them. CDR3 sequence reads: CASSQGWGSGYTF. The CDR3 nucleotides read TGCGCCAGCAGCCAAGGGTGGGGCTCCGGCTACACCTTC.

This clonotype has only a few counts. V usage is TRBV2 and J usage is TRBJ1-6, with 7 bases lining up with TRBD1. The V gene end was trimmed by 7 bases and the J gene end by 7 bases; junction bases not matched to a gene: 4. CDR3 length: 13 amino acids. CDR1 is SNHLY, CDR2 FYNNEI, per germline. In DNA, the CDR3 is TGTGCCAGCACCGGACAGGCGAATTCACCCCTCCACTTT. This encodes CASTGQANSPLHF.